This entry lists 18 T cell receptor beta chains sequenced from one sample in a study of T cell responses to AZD1222 COVID-19 vaccine. Produced via immunoSEQ multiplex PCR; TCRdb's table is partial and in-frame only. The sample contains approximately 130,000 clones, roughly 85% of which appear only once. The sequenced sample was peripheral blood, obtained 28 days after the second dose of the MenACWY control vaccine. These receptors originate from an adult who received the MenACWY meningococcal vaccine as a control.

This clone was counted ten times or more. The rearrangement uses TRBV28 and TRBJ1-5; unclear D gene. CDR3 length: 12 amino acids. In germline, CDR1 is MDHEN, CDR2 SYDVKM. V lost 6 bases and J lost 8, with 11 bases in between. Here the CDR3 reads CASSQQWEPQHF. The CDR3 DNA follows: TGTGCCAGCAGCCAACAGTGGGAGCCCCAGCATTTT.

V and J are TRBV7-2 and TRBJ2-1, with TRBD2 identical over 10 bases. CDR1 SGHTA and CDR2 FQGNSA come from the germline V gene. With 4 bases clipped from V and 1 base from J, the junction kept 7 bases outside the gene matches. The length of the CDR3 is 17 residues. This CDR3 is CASSSDTSGTSYNEQFF. CDR3 DNA sequence: TGTGCCAGCAGCTCCGATACTAGCGGGACGTCCTACAATGAGCAGTTCTTC.

The chain has TRBV5-8 and TRBJ2-1; possibly TRBD2 for D (5 bases). V was shortened by 4 bases and J by 4 bases, with 24 bases between the two germline ends. Germline V gives CDR1 SGHTS, CDR2 YDEGEE. This CDR3 is 18 amino acids long. The CDR3 region is CASSPPGFGWTGYNEQFF. In DNA form, the CDR3 reads TGTGCCAGCAGCCCTCCGGGATTCGGGTGGACCGGTTACAATGAGCAGTTCTTC.

A few counts support this clone. V is TRBV10-3 and J is TRBJ1-1; D is uncertain. The CDR3 spans 13 residues. Trimming shortened V by 8 bases and J by 0 bases, and 10 bases separated the two germline ends. CDR1 ENHRY and CDR2 SYGVKD come from the germline V gene. The CDR3: CAIQIEMNTEAFF. CDR3 nucleotides: TGTGCCATCCAAATTGAGATGAACACTGAAGCTTTCTTT.

CDR3 region: CASSPQTGGETQYF. Here the CDR3 DNA reads TGTGCCAGCAGCCCTCAGACAGGGGGCGAGACCCAGTACTTC. The chain has TRBV5-4 and TRBJ2-5; 10 nucleotides agree with TRBD1. The length of the CDR3 is 14 residues. Germline trimming cut 4 bases from V and 5 bases from J; bases unmatched to any gene: 5. Germline lookup yields CDR1 SGHNT and CDR2 YYREEE (reference sequence).

The rearrangement links TRBV19 to TRBJ2-1; D is uncertain. The CDR3 is 13 residues long. Germline CDR1 is LNHDA and CDR2 is SQIVND (reference sequence). The germline V and J ends were trimmed by 5 bases and 6 bases, with 11 bases remaining between them. This CDR3 is CASSPQILNEQFF. The CDR3 DNA reads TGTGCCAGTAGTCCCCAAATACTCAATGAGCAGTTCTTC.

The chain couples TRBV6-5 to TRBJ1-2; 7 bases fit TRBD1. The CDR3 runs 15 residues. Per germline, CDR1 MNHEY and CDR2 SVGAGI. V shed 4 bases, J shed 0 bases, and the junction held 5 bases outside the gene matches. This CDR3 reads CASSWGGQANYGYTF. Written as DNA, the CDR3 is TGTGCCAGCAGTTGGGGAGGACAGGCTAACTATGGCTACACCTTC.

The J gene is TRBJ1-5, the V gene TRBV11-2; D possibly corresponds to TRBD1 (6 bases). The CDR3 covers 20 residues. Germline V gives CDR1 SGHAT, CDR2 FQNNGV. Trimming stripped 0 bases from V and 2 bases from J, with 23 bases between. The CDR3 region is CASSLDNLKSHRDGNQPQHF. The CDR3 nucleotides read TGTGCCAGCAGCTTAGATAACTTGAAATCTCACAGGGATGGCAATCAGCCCCAGCATTTT. Full variable domain (outside the CDR3, taken from reference TRBV11-2 and TRBJ1-5): EAGVAQSPRYKIIEKRQSVAFWCNPISGHATLYWYQQILGQGPKLLIQFQNNGVVDDSQLPKDRFSAERLKGVDSTLKIQPAKLEDSAVYLCASSLDNLKSHRDGNQPQHFGDGTRLSIL.

The rearrangement uses TRBV28 and TRBJ1-1; D gene unclear. The CDR3 consists of 16 residues. CDR1 MDHEN and CDR2 SYDVKM come from the germline V gene. Trimming cost V 3 bases and J 6 bases, with 20 bases left between them. The CDR3: CASSFQRWGRGAEAFF. The CDR3 DNA reads as TGTGCCAGCAGTTTCCAGCGTTGGGGTCGGGGAGCTGAAGCTTTCTTT. The full variable domain, rest sourced from reference TRBV28 and TRBJ1-1, is DVKVTQSSRYLVKRTGEKVFLECVQDMDHENMFWYRQDPGLGLRLIYFSYDVKMKEKGDIPEGYSVSREKKERFSLILESASTNQTSMYLCASSFQRWGRGAEAFFGQGTRLTVV.

The V and J genes are TRBV10-3 and TRBJ1-2; no definite D call. CDR1 and CDR2 from the germline V gene are ENHRY and SYGVKD. CDR3 size: 16 residues. Trimming removed 5 bases at V and 8 bases at J, with 24 bases between. CDR3 region: CAISLQRPIPVAGYTF. CDR3 DNA sequence: TGTGCCATCAGTCTTCAAAGACCGATACCGGTAGCAGGCTACACCTTC.

The chain recombines TRBV6-2 or TRBV6-3 with TRBJ1-4; D is possibly TRBD1 (5 bases). V was cut by 6 bases and J by 5 bases, with 13 bases left in between. The CDR3 contains 14 residues. Germline-derived CDR1 and CDR2 are MNHEY and SVGEGT. The CDR3: CASSPVGTNEKLFF. In DNA, the CDR3 is TGTGCCAGCAGCCCCGTAGGGACCAATGAAAAACTGTTTTTT.

This clone was observed a few times. This chain uses TRBV10-2 with TRBJ2-7; D is uncertain. V was trimmed by 6 bases and J by 5 bases, leaving 11 bases between them. Per germline, CDR1 WSHSY and CDR2 SAAADI. The CDR3 has 12 amino acids. CDR3 in DNA: TGCGCCAGCAGCCCTACGTTCGACGAGCAGTACTTC. This codes for CASSPTFDEQYF.

This chain uses TRBV18 with TRBJ2-2, with a weak D call TRBD1 (6 bases). The CDR3 contains 15 residues. In germline, CDR1 is KGHSH, CDR2 LQKENI. V dropped 3 bases and J dropped 0 bases, with 8 bases sitting between them. CDR3 region: CASSPGHPNTGELFF. CDR3 bases: TGTGCCAGCTCACCGGGACATCCGAACACCGGGGAGCTGTTTTTT.

This sequence joins TRBV7-2 and TRBJ1-1; 10 bases are a match to TRBD1. V was clipped by 6 bases and J by 1 base; unmatched bases: 2. In germline, CDR1 is SGHTA, CDR2 FQGNSA. The CDR3 contains 14 residues. The CDR3 nucleotides are TGTGCCAGCAGACGACAGGGGGCGAACACTGAAGCTTTCTTT. It is translated as CASRRQGANTEAFF.

The chain combines TRBV6-4 with TRBJ2-1; 14 positions match TRBD2. Per germline, CDR1 MRHNA and CDR2 SNTAGT. This CDR3 is 15 amino acids long. Germline trimming cut 4 bases from V and 9 bases from J; bases unmatched to any gene: 5. The CDR3: CASSGGLAGVSEQFF. Written as DNA, the CDR3 is TGTGCCAGCAGTGGGGGACTAGCGGGAGTATCTGAGCAGTTCTTC.

This chain links TRBV7-2 with TRBJ2-3, with D perhaps matching TRBD1 or TRBD2 (6 bases each). Germline V gives CDR1 SGHTA, CDR2 FQGNSA. CDR3 size: 15 residues. Trimming stripped 8 bases from V and 4 bases from J, with 19 bases between. CDR3 sequence reads: CASATLRGAADTQYF. The CDR3 bases are TGTGCCAGCGCAACCCTGAGGGGGGCCGCAGATACGCAGTATTTT.

This clone was seen more than once but under ten times. The chain links TRBV12-3 or TRBV12-4 to TRBJ1-1, with unresolved D. The CDR3 totals 13 residues. Trimming took 0 bases from V and 1 from J, leaving 3 bases between them. In nucleotides, the CDR3 is TGTGCCAGCAGTTTAGCAGGGAACACTGAAGCTTTCTTT. This sequence encodes CASSLAGNTEAFF.

The genes are TRBV11-2 and TRBJ2-1, with D perhaps TRBD2 (5 bases). Trimming cost V 1 base and J 15 bases, with 16 bases left between them. The CDR3 has 13 amino acids. Germline V CDR1 and CDR2: SGHAT, FQNNGV. CDR3 sequence (DNA): TGTGCCAGCAGCTTAGCTTTCCCAACACTAGTGTTCTTC. Translated, it gives CASSLAFPTLVFF. Supplemented by reference TRBV11-2 and TRBJ2-1, the full variable domain reads EAGVAQSPRYKIIEKRQSVAFWCNPISGHATLYWYQQILGQGPKLLIQFQNNGVVDDSQLPKDRFSAERLKGVDSTLKIQPAKLEDSAVYLCASSLAFPTLVFFGPGTRLTVL.